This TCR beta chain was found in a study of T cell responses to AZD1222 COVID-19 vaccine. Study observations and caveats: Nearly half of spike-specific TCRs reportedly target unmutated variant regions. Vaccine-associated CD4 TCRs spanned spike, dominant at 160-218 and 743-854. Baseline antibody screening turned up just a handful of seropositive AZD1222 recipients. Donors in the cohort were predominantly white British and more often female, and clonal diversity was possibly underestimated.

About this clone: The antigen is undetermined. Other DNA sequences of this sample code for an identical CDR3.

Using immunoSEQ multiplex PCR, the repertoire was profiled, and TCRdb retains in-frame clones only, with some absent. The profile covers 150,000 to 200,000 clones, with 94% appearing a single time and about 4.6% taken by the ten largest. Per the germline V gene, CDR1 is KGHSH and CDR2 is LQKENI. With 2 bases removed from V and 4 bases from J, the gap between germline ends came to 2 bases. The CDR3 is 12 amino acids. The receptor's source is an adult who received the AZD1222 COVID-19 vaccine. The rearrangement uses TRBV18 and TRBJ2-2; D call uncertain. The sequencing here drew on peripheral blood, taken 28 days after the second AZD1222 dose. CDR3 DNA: TGTGCCAGCTCACCAAGCACCGGGGAGCTGTTTTTT. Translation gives CASSPSTGELFF. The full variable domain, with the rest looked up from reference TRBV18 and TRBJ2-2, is NAGVMQNPRHLVRRRGQEARLRCSPMKGHSHVYWYRQLPEEGLKFMVYLQKENIIDESGMPKERFSAEFPKEGPSILRIQQVVRGDSAAYFCASSPSTGELFFGEGSRLTVL.